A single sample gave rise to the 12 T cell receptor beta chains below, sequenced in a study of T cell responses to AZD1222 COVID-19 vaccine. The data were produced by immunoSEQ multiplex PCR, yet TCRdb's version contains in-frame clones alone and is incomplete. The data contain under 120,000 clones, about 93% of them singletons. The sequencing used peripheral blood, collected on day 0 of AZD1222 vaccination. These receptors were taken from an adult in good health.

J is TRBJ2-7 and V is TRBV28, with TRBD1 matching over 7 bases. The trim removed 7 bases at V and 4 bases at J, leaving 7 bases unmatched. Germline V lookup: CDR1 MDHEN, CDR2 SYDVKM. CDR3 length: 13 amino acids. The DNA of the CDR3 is TGTGCCAGCACTATGACAGGGTGGTACGAGCAGTACTTC. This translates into CASTMTGWYEQYF.

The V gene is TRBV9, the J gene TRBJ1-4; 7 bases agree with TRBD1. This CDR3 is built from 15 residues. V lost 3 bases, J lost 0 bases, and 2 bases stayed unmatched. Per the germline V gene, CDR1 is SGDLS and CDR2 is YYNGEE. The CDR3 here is CASSDGTATNEKLFF. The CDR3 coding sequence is TGTGCCAGCAGCGACGGGACAGCAACTAATGAAAAACTGTTTTTT.

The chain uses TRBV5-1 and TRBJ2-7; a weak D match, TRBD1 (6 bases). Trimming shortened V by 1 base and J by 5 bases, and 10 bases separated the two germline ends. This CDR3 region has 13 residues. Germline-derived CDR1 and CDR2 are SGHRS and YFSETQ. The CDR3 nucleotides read TGCGCCAGCAGCTTGCCCAGGGGCCACGAGCAGTACTTC. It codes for CASSLPRGHEQYF.

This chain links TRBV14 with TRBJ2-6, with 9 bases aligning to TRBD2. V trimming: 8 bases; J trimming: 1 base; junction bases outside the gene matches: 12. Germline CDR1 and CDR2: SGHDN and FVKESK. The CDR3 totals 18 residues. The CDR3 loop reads CASRPRVAGDSGANVLTF. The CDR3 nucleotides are TGTGCCAGCCGCCCCCGGGTAGCGGGAGATTCTGGGGCCAACGTCCTGACTTTC.

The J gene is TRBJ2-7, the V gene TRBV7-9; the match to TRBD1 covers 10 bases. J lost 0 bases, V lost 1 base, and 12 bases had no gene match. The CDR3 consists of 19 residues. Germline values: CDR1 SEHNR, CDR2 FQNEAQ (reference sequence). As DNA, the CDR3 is TGTGCCAGCAGCTTAGGGGGAATTACCGGGACAGGGGTCTCCTACGAGCAGTACTTC. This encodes CASSLGGITGTGVSYEQYF.

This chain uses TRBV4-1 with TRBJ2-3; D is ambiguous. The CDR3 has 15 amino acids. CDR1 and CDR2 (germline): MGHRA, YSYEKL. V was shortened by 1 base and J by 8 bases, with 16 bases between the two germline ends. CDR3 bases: TGCGCCAGCAGCCAAGGTCTATTCCAGATATCTACGCAGTATTTT. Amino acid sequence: CASSQGLFQISTQYF.

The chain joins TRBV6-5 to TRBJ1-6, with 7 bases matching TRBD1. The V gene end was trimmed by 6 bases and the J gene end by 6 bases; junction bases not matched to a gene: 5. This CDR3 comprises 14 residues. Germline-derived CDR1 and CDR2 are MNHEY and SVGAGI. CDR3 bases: TGTGCCAGCAGATTCGACAGGGCTAATTCACCCCTCCACTTT. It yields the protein CASRFDRANSPLHF.

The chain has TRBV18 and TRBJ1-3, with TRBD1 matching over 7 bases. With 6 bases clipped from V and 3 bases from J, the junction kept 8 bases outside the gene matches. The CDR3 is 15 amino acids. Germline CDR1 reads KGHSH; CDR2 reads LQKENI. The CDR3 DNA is TGTGCCAGCTCGAGTGAGGGGGCTGTTGGAAACACCATATATTTT. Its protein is CASSSEGAVGNTIYF.

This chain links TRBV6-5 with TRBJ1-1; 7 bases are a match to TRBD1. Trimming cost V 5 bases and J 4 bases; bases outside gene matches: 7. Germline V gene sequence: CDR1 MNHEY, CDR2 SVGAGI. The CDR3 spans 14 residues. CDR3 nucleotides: TGTGCCAGCAGTCCTAACAGGGGTGGCACTGAAGCTTTCTTT. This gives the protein CASSPNRGGTEAFF.

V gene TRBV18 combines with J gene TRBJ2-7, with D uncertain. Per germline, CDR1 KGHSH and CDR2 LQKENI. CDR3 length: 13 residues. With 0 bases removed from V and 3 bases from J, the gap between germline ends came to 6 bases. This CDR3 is CASSPPASYEQYF. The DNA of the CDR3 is TGTGCCAGCTCACCACCCGCGAGCTACGAGCAGTACTTC.

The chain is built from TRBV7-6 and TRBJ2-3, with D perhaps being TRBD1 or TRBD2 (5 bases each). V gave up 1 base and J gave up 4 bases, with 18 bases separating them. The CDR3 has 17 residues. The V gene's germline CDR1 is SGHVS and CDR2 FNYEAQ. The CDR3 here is CASSLVWGAGDADTQYF. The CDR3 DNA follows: TGTGCCAGCAGCTTAGTATGGGGAGCCGGGGACGCAGATACGCAGTATTTT.

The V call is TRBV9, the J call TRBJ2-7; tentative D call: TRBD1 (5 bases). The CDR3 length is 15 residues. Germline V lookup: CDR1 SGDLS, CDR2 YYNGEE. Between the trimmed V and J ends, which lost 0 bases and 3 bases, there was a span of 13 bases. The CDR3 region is CASSVDRSSFYEQYF. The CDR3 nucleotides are TGTGCCAGCAGCGTAGACAGGTCTTCCTTCTACGAGCAGTACTTC.